This TCR beta chain was recorded in a study of Tregs in tolerant kidney transplant recipients. Whole-study results and caveats: Biological reproducibility was not directly addressed, but technical replication error appeared minimal. The most relevant donor-specific Treg TCRbeta repertoire apparently came from expansion with activated donor B cells.

Related graft donors supplied nonmyeloablative bone marrow transplants, and mixed chimerism was transient. CD4+CD25+CD127- Tregs, CD4+CD25- non-Tregs, CD4 and CD8 cells were sorted. Comment on this clone: What it binds is unknown.

The method was immunoSEQ multiplex PCR; TCRdb's version includes in-frame clones alone and lacks a portion of them. The profile shows fewer than 95,000 clones, roughly 93% of them singletons. Germline V gene sequence: CDR1 MDHEN, CDR2 SYDVKM. V trimming: 5 bases; J trimming: 6 bases; junction bases outside the gene matches: 7. This CDR3 is built from 15 residues. The source of this sequence is a human patient who received a combined kidney and bone marrow transplant. A subset of T cells may come from the graft donor. Sample: CD4+ T cells from blood (PBMCs), taken 12 months after the transplant. J is TRBJ2-1 and V is TRBV28; 10 nucleotides line up with TRBD1. Here the CDR3 DNA reads TGTGCCAGCAGTACACCCGGGACAGGGGTCAATGAGCAGTTCTTC. Translated, it gives CASSTPGTGVNEQFF.